A single sample is the source of the 25 T cell receptor beta chains below, sequenced in a study of blood T cell repertoires in COVID-19 (dated by TCRdb to between 2020 and 2021). The library was obtained by the immunoSEQ multiplex PCR assay. In its TCRdb copy, this immuneACCESS table keeps in-frame sequences only and misses some clones. Where compared with another copy, unresolved V genes explain less than half of these, and the others have no known cause. The sample table holds approximately 300,000 clones, of which roughly 86% were seen once. The top ten clonotypes cover roughly 3% of the sample. Material: PBMCs or T cells enriched from blood (not recorded which). These receptors were collected from a woman younger than 35 who had recovered from COVID-19.

The chain uses TRBV5-6 and TRBJ1-1; 7 nucleotides align to TRBD1. J lost 7 bases, V lost 5 bases, and 11 bases had no gene match. This CDR3 spans 14 amino acids. Germline V gives CDR1 SGHDT, CDR2 YYEEEE. CDR3 DNA sequence: TGTGCCAGCAGACTACGACAGGGAGACCTTGAAGCTTTCTTT. It translates to CASRLRQGDLEAFF. The full variable domain, with the rest looked up from reference TRBV5-6 and TRBJ1-1, is DAGVTQSPTHLIKTRGQQVTLRCSPKSGHDTVSWYQQALGQGPQFIFQYYEEEERQRGNFPDRFSGHQFPNYSSELNVNALLLGDSALYLCASRLRQGDLEAFFGQGTRLTVV.

The table lists this clone with a few counts. V is TRBV5-4 and J is TRBJ2-3, with 11 positions matching TRBD2. The CDR3 runs 15 residues. Germline V gene sequence: CDR1 SGHNT, CDR2 YYREEE (reference sequence). The V segment lost 3 bases and the J segment 3 bases; nucleotides outside the gene matches: 3. The CDR3 protein is CASSSWTSGTDTQYF. Here the CDR3 DNA reads TGTGCCAGCAGCTCTTGGACTAGCGGGACAGATACGCAGTATTTT.

The chain is built from TRBV11-2 and TRBJ1-1, with D perhaps TRBD1 (6 bases). With 5 bases removed from V and 7 bases from J, the gap between germline ends came to 17 bases. Germline V gene sequence: CDR1 SGHAT, CDR2 FQNNGV. This CDR3 spans 14 amino acids. CDR3 sequence reads: CASSPFRDTVEAFF. The CDR3 region has the DNA TGTGCCAGCAGCCCCTTCCGGGACACAGTTGAAGCTTTCTTT.

The gene calls are TRBV6-5 and TRBJ2-1; 7 bases fit TRBD2. Germline V gives CDR1 MNHEY, CDR2 SVGAGI. V lost 2 bases to trimming and J lost 4 bases; unmatched junction nucleotides: 8. The CDR3 extends over 16 amino acids. CDR3 sequence: CASSYRTSATYNEQFF. CDR3 DNA: TGTGCCAGCAGTTACAGAACTAGCGCTACTTACAATGAGCAGTTCTTC.

The chain employs TRBV24-1 and TRBJ2-3, with D perhaps TRBD1 (5 bases). The CDR3 loop spans 14 amino acids. Germline CDR1 and CDR2: KGHDR and SFDVKD. Trimming shortened V by 9 bases and J by 2 bases, and 14 bases separated the two germline ends. Written as DNA, the CDR3 is TGTGCCACCTTTATGCAGGGATCCACAGATACGCAGTATTTT. As protein: CATFMQGSTDTQYF.

This chain links TRBV3-1 (or the pseudogene TRBV3-2) with TRBJ1-4; D is uncertain. The CDR3 extends over 14 amino acids. In germline, CDR1 is LGHDT, CDR2 YNNKEL (reference sequence). V was shortened by 4 bases and J by 6 bases, with 12 bases between the two germline ends. The CDR3 is CASSPFGNDEKLFF. In nucleotides, the CDR3 is TGTGCCAGCAGCCCCTTCGGGAACGATGAAAAACTGTTTTTT.

The rearrangement uses TRBV7-9 and TRBJ2-7, with D possibly being TRBD2 (7 bases). Trimming took 2 bases from V and 2 from J, leaving 13 bases between them. The CDR3 sequence is 15 residues long. The germline V gene encodes CDR1 SEHNR and CDR2 FQNEAQ (reference sequence). In DNA, the CDR3 is TGTGCCAGCAGCTTACGCGGGGGCCCGACCTACGAGCAGTACTTC. Protein product: CASSLRGGPTYEQYF.

This clone is a singleton in its sample. The rearrangement uses TRBV15 and TRBJ2-7; D remains ambiguous. Germline CDR1 LNHNV, CDR2 YYDKDF (reference sequence). The length of the CDR3 is 13 residues. V shed 5 bases and J shed 2 bases, with 10 bases lying between them. Here the CDR3 reads CATSQLGPYEQYF. The CDR3 DNA reads as TGTGCCACCAGCCAGTTGGGCCCCTACGAGCAGTACTTC. The whole variable domain, filled in from reference TRBV15 and TRBJ2-7, reads DAMVIQNPRYQVTQFGKPVTLSCSQTLNHNVMYWYQQKSSQAPKLLFHYYDKDFNNEADTPDNFQSRRPNTSFCFLDIRSPGLGDTAMYLCATSQLGPYEQYFGPGTRLTVT.

Details on this clone: This sample includes further DNA sequences coding for the same CDR3. The V and J genes are TRBV2 and TRBJ1-3; no clear D. The V and J ends lost 5 bases and 0 bases respectively, with 5 bases between them. The germline V gene has CDR1 SNHLY and CDR2 FYNNEI. The CDR3 is 13 amino acids. The CDR3: CASSRSSGNTIYF. In nucleotides, the CDR3 is TGTGCCAGCAGTCGCAGCTCTGGAAACACCATATATTTT.

This clone was recorded only once. The chain combines TRBV11-3 with TRBJ2-1, with TRBD2 identical over 14 bases. V shed 5 bases and J 10 bases; nucleotides not matched to a gene: 10. This CDR3 comprises 16 residues. Germline CDR1 and CDR2: SGHNT and YENEEA. The CDR3 protein is CASSPTGTSGRKEQFF. The DNA of the CDR3 is TGTGCCAGCAGCCCCACGGGGACTAGCGGGAGAAAGGAGCAGTTCTTC.

This clone was seen only a few times. Relative to the germline gene, one junction end is altered; a read error may explain this. This sequence joins TRBV6-5 and TRBJ2-7; TRBD1 matches at 9 bases. Germline V gene sequence: CDR1 MNHEY, CDR2 SVGAGI. The CDR3 spans 16 residues. The DNA for the CDR3 is TGTGCCAGCACTTACACCTCGGGACAGGGTAGTGACGAGCAGTACTTC. It specifies CASTYTSGQGSDEQYF.

This chain joins TRBV9 and TRBJ2-3, with D possibly being TRBD1 (5 bases). The CDR3 totals 15 residues. Trimming took 3 bases from V and 0 from J, leaving 11 bases between them. CDR1 is SGDLS, CDR2 YYNGEE, per germline. CDR3 bases: TGTGCCAGCAGCGCCGACAGATCTAGCACAGATACGCAGTATTTT. Residues: CASSADRSSTDTQYF.

J is TRBJ1-2 and V is TRBV28; no firm D call. The length of the CDR3 is 12 residues. The germline V gene encodes CDR1 MDHEN and CDR2 SYDVKM. V lost 5 bases and J lost 2, with 6 bases in between. CDR3 in amino acids: CASSAGNYGYTF. CDR3 sequence (DNA): TGTGCCAGCAGTGCAGGAAACTATGGCTACACCTTC.

The table lists this clone with a count of one. The chain combines TRBV5-1 with TRBJ2-5; 8 bases are shared with TRBD2. The CDR3 extends over 16 amino acids. Germline loops: CDR1 SGHRS, CDR2 YFSETQ. V was pared by 0 bases and J by 5 bases, with 9 bases of the junction left unmatched. DNA for the CDR3: TGCGCCAGCAGCTTGGAGGGACTAGGAGGGTGGGAGACCCAGTACTTC. Its protein is CASSLEGLGGWETQYF.

The chain carries TRBV19 and TRBJ1-4; 7 bases map to TRBD1. V lost 5 bases, J lost 0 bases, and 3 bases stayed unmatched. This CDR3 spans 15 amino acids. In germline, CDR1 is LNHDA, CDR2 SQIVND (reference sequence). The CDR3 reads CASSLQGATNEKLFF. CDR3 nucleotide sequence: TGTGCCAGTAGTCTTCAGGGGGCAACTAATGAAAAACTGTTTTTT.

This chain links TRBV11-2 with TRBJ2-3; 11 bases fit TRBD2. This CDR3 has 16 amino acids. Germline CDR1 reads SGHAT; CDR2 reads FQNNGV. Losses at the gene ends were 6 bases for V and 2 bases for J; bases not matched to a gene: 7. The CDR3 coding sequence is TGTGCCAGCAGAAAACTAGCGGGAGAGGTCACAGATACGCAGTATTTT. It is translated as CASRKLAGEVTDTQYF.

V is TRBV6-5 and J is TRBJ2-2; 7 bases align to TRBD2. The germline gives CDR1 MNHEY, CDR2 SVGAGI. The CDR3 extends over 15 amino acids. Trimming at V came to 6 bases and at J to 2 bases, leaving 6 bases not matched to a gene. The CDR3 sequence: CASSLGLLNTGELFF. In nucleotides, the CDR3 is TGTGCCAGCAGCCTGGGACTATTAAACACCGGGGAGCTGTTTTTT.

This chain links TRBV28 with TRBJ2-7; TRBD2 agrees at 14 bases. V lost 5 bases to trimming and J lost 1 base; unmatched junction nucleotides: 10. Looked up from germline, CDR1 is MDHEN and CDR2 is SYDVKM. The CDR3 consists of 18 residues. CDR3 DNA: TGTGCCAGCAGTGCCCCCGGGACTAGCGGGAGACTGTCCTACGAGCAGTACTTC. Its translation is CASSAPGTSGRLSYEQYF.

The sample holds one count of this clone. V is TRBV9 and J is TRBJ1-4; 7 bases match TRBD1. The CDR3 covers 14 residues. With V trimmed by 3 bases and J by 7 bases, 6 bases remained unmatched. Germline-derived CDR1 and CDR2 are SGDLS and YYNGEE. CDR3 sequence: CASSAGQSSEKLFF. The CDR3 DNA follows: TGTGCCAGCAGCGCGGGACAGTCGTCTGAAAAACTGTTTTTT.

The chain uses TRBV6-2 or TRBV6-3 and TRBJ1-2; perhaps TRBD1 as D (6 bases). Germline CDR1 is MNHEY and CDR2 is SVGEGT. The CDR3 loop spans 15 amino acids. V lost 0 bases and J lost 3, with 11 bases in between. The CDR3 DNA sequence: TGTGCCAGCAGTTACTCGATCGGGGGGCACTATGGCTACACCTTC. As protein: CASSYSIGGHYGYTF.

This clone was seen once. The chain carries TRBV29-1 and TRBJ2-7; 7 bases map to TRBD2. The germline V gene has CDR1 SQVTM and CDR2 ANQGSEA. There are 15 residues in the CDR3. The V and J ends lost 6 bases and 5 bases, in that order; junction bases with no gene match: 16. The CDR3 DNA reads TGCAGCGTAATCGTCTGGGGAGGACTAGAGAACGAGCAGTACTTC. It specifies CSVIVWGGLENEQYF.

V and J are TRBV30 and TRBJ2-1; D unclear. Germline-derived CDR1 and CDR2 are GTSNPN and SVGIG (reference sequence). The V and J ends lost 3 bases and 2 bases respectively, with 14 bases between them. This CDR3 region has 15 residues. CDR3 in amino acids: CAWSNTAAPYNEQFF. Written as DNA, the CDR3 is TGTGCCTGGAGCAACACCGCGGCCCCCTACAATGAGCAGTTCTTC. Complete variable domain (other parts from reference TRBV30 and TRBJ2-1): SQTIHQWPATLVQPVGSPLSLECTVEGTSNPNLYWYRQAAGRGLQLLFYSVGIGQISSEVPQNLSASRPQDRQFILSSKKLLLSDSGFYLCAWSNTAAPYNEQFFGPGTRLTVL.

The table lists this clone with a count of one. This chain links TRBV2 with TRBJ2-5, with D tentatively TRBD2 (5 bases). Deletions cut 6 bases from V and 5 bases from J, with 13 bases between. Germline V CDR1 and CDR2: SNHLY, FYNNEI. The CDR3 spans 13 residues. CDR3 loop: CASSPSVAETQYF. The CDR3 coding sequence is TGTGCCAGCAGCCCTAGTGTAGCGGAGACCCAGTACTTC.

This sequence joins TRBV4-3 and TRBJ2-7, with TRBD1 identical over 11 bases. V trimming: 4 bases; J trimming: 2 bases; junction bases outside the gene matches: 4. The CDR3 is made up of 15 amino acids. CDR1 and CDR2 (germline): LGHNA, YSLEER. For the CDR3, the DNA is TGCGCCAGCAGCCCCTTGGGACAGGGGGCCTACGAGCAGTACTTC. Amino acids: CASSPLGQGAYEQYF.

This chain joins TRBV19 and TRBJ2-7; 8 positions match TRBD1. There are 14 residues in the CDR3. With 6 bases clipped from V and 3 bases from J, the junction kept 7 bases outside the gene matches. Germline V gene data show CDR1 as LNHDA and CDR2 as SQIVND (reference sequence). The CDR3 nucleotides read TGTGCCAGTAGCCCCGCAGGGGGCGGCTACGAGCAGTACTTC. As protein: CASSPAGGGYEQYF.